These T cell receptor beta chains were read from a single sample in a study of kidney transplant recipient with SARS-CoV-2 infection. Each CDR3 protein is one row after TCRdb ran MiXCR on the reads. The data show 200,000 to 300,000 distinct CDR3 sequences, about 28% seen once. Sequenced here: a blood sample, sampled at baseline and on roughly day 110 from a kidney transplant recipient. The receptors come from a male patient in his thirties who had COVID-19 and was a kidney transplant recipient. Some of these T cells may belong to the graft donor. The CDR3 runs from the conserved cysteine through the conserved F or W. A D gene is named only where the DNA matches it firmly. Clone size is given for some rows only: seen once, a few or many times, or a class if the clone is expanded.

D gene	V gene	J gene	clone size	CDR3 length	CDR3 DNA	CDR3 protein
-	TRBV11-1	TRBJ1-2	-	17	TGTGCCGGCAGCGTAACTAATAAGGCTGGAAAGACCTATGACTACACCTTC	CAGSVTNKAGKTYDYTF
-	TRBV6-2/TRBV6-3	TRBJ2-2	-	18	TGTGCCAGCAGTTTATTTGGGCTACGAGGACCGGGCACCGGGGAGCTGTTTTTT	CASSLFGLRGPGTGELFF
-	TRBV20-1	TRBJ1-3	many	16	TGCAGTGCTAGAAACTTGGACGGGAGCTCTGGAAACACCATATATTTT	CSARNLDGSSGNTIYF
-	TRBV19	TRBJ1-2	many	17	TGTGCCAGTAGTTCCGGAAGGACAAATCGAAAGACCTATGGCTACACCTTC	CASSSGRTNRKTYGYTF
-	TRBV22-1	TRBJ2-6	many	18	TGTCCTGGGAGTTTACCAGGAAAGCGAACAAAGTCGGGCCAACGTCCTGACTTC	CPGSLPGKRTKSGQRPDF
-	TRBV10-1	TRBJ1-2	many	17	TGCGCCAGCAGTAAGGGGTCAAGATCGCGAAAGACCTATGGCTACACCTTC	CASSKGSRSRKTYGYTF
TRBD1	TRBV19	TRBJ1-5	many	14	TGTGCCAGTAGGAGTGGACAGGGTAGCCAGCCCCAGCATTTT	CASRSGQGSQPQHF
-	TRBV7-6	TRBJ1-2	few	17	TGTGCCAGCAGCGCGGCCTCTGAATCTCGAAAGACCTATGGCTACACCTTC	CASSAASESRKTYGYTF
TRBD2	TRBV20-1	TRBJ2-1	many	15	TGCAGTGCGCCCGATACTAGCGACAACCACAATGAGCAGTTCTTC	CSAPDTSDNHNEQFF
-	TRBV6-9	TRBJ1-2	few	17	TGTGCCAGCAGTGGCGATCCGCCTTACGGAAAGACCTATGGCTACACCTTC	CASSGDPPYGKTYGYTF
-	TRBV10-1	TRBJ1-2	many	17	TGTGCCAGCAGTTCACGGCTACGCTCTAGAAAGACCTATGGCTACACCTTC	CASSSRLRSRKTYGYTF
-	TRBV7-2	TRBJ1-2	many	15	TGTGCCAGCAGCTTACGGGACACTCTTAACTATGGCTACACCTTC	CASSLRDTLNYGYTF
-	TRBV20-1	TRBJ2-2	many	15	TGCAGTGCTAGAGCCCACCGTGGGGAGATCGGGGAGCTGTTTTTT	CSARAHRGEIGELFF
-	TRBV20-1	TRBJ2-2	few	16	TGCAGTGCTAGAGATGCCAGGGTTGGGGGTGGCGGGGAGCTGTTTTTT	CSARDARVGGGGELFF
-	TRBV11-3	TRBJ2-5	-	16	TGTGCCAGCAGCCTTGGGACTCAAAGCCAGGCGGAGACCCAGTACTTC	CASSLGTQSQAETQYF
-	TRBV7-8	TRBJ1-2	many	17	TGTGCCAGCAGCCAGATTATGTTTACCCGAAAGACCTATGGCTACACCTTC	CASSQIMFTRKTYGYTF
-	TRBV6-5	TRBJ2-7	many	15	TGTGCCAGCAGTGGAACAGGCCCCGGAGGGTACGAGCAGTACTTC	CASSGTGPGGYEQYF
TRBD1	TRBV6-5	TRBJ1-2	many	15	TGTGCCAGCAGTTACGTGGGACAGGGGAAGGTCGGCTACACCTTC	CASSYVGQGKVGYTF
-	TRBV6-5	TRBJ1-5	many	13	TGTGCCAGCATATGGGGGGCTGATCAGCCCCAGCATTTT	CASIWGADQPQHF
TRBD1	TRBV18	TRBJ2-7	many	15	TGTGCCAGCTCACCTCCGGGGACAGGAACCTACGAGCAGTACTTC	CASSPPGTGTYEQYF
-	TRBV20-1	TRBJ2-3	many	15	TGCAGTGCCGAAGACGCGGGGGCGCCCACAGATACGCAGTATTTT	CSAEDAGAPTDTQYF
-	TRBV20-1	TRBJ2-7	many	13	TGCAGTGCTAGGGTCCTTTCGACCTACGAGCAGTACTTC	CSARVLSTYEQYF
-	TRBV7-2	TRBJ2-3	many	16	TGTGCCAGCAGCGTAGCGTGGGACATATCCACAGATACGCAGTATTTT	CASSVAWDISTDTQYF
-	TRBV5-1	TRBJ1-2	many	15	TGCGCCAGCAGCCTACAACCGGGACACATCTATGGCTACACCTTC	CASSLQPGHIYGYTF
-	TRBV28	TRBJ1-1	many	12	TGTGCCACCCAGACCTATAACCCTGGAGCTTTCTTT	CATQTYNPGAFF
-	TRBV7-2	TRBJ2-5	many	15	TGTGCCAGCAGCTTAGATGCGGAGAACCAAGAGACCCAGTACTTC	CASSLDAENQETQYF
-	TRBV5-1	TRBJ1-6	many	13	TGCGCCAGCAGCTCGGATGCAAATTCACCCCTCCACTTT	CASSSDANSPLHF
-	TRBV5-6	TRBJ1-2	many	16	TGTGCCAGCGGACTTGTCAATAGTCGAAAGACCTATGGCTACACCTTC	CASGLVNSRKTYGYTF
-	TRBV5-8	TRBJ2-7	many	14	TGTGCCAGCAGCTTGGAATTCGGGGTGAACGAGCAGTACTTC	CASSLEFGVNEQYF
-	TRBV3-1	TRBJ2-5	many	17	TGTGCCAGCAGCACGGGGGTTCCCATTTCTTTCTCTGAGACCCAGTACTTC	CASSTGVPISFSETQYF
-	TRBV12-5	TRBJ2-1	-	12	TGTGCTAGTGGTGCGTCCTACAATGAGCAGTTCTTC	CASGASYNEQFF
TRBD1	TRBV2	TRBJ2-2	many	14	TGTGCCGGTCAGGGGGCCGGACGCACCGGGGAGCTGTTTTTT	CAGQGAGRTGELFF
-	TRBV7-6	TRBJ1-2	many	17	TGTGCCAGCAGCCCCCCTAGTGAATCTCGAAAGACCTATGGCTACACCTTC	CASSPPSESRKTYGYTF
-	TRBV20-1	TRBJ2-2	many	17	TGCAGTGCTAGAGATCTATCTAAGGCTACGAACACCGGGGAGCTGTTTTTT	CSARDLSKATNTGELFF
-	TRBV11-1	TRBJ1-2	many	17	TGTGCCAGCAGCAGGCACTTTAAGGCTGGAAAGACCTATGGCTACACCTTC	CASSRHFKAGKTYGYTF
-	TRBV8-2	TRBJ2-6	-	17	TGTGGCATAGTCAGAAGGATAATACAAAGTCGGGCCAACGTCCTGACTTTC	CGIVRRIIQSRANVLTF
-	TRBV27	TRBJ2-7	many	14	TGTGCCAGCAGTTTAAAGGGCAGAGGCTACGAGCAGTACTTC	CASSLKGRGYEQYF
-	TRBV15	TRBJ2-7	-	15	TGTGCCACCAGCAGAGATGTAGCCTTCTCCTACGAGCAGTACTTC	CATSRDVAFSYEQYF
TRBD2	TRBV28	TRBJ2-7	-	13	TGCGCCAGCGGGGGGAGGGATAGGTACGAGCAGCACTTC	CASGGRDRYEQHF
TRBD2	TRBV19	TRBJ2-3	many	14	TGTGCCAGTAGTATAACTAGCGGGATTGATACGCAGTATTTT	CASSITSGIDTQYF
-	TRBV12-3/TRBV12-4	TRBJ1-3	many	18	TGTGCCAGCAGTTCGGCGAGGGGTCCGCGTAACTCTGGAAACACCATATATTTT	CASSSARGPRNSGNTIYF
-	TRBV11-2	TRBJ2-1	-	16	TGTGCCAGCAGCCCCCTGTGGGGGCGACTAGGCTATGAGCAGTTCTTC	CASSPLWGRLGYEQFF
-	TRBV30	TRBJ2-3	-	15	TGTGCCTGGAGACTGGGCTGGGGAACCTACAATGAGCAGTCCTTC	CAWRLGWGTYNEQSF
TRBD1	TRBV27	TRBJ2-1	many	15	TGTGCCAGCAGCGCTACAGGGGGAGCCTACAATGAGCAGTTCTTC	CASSATGGAYNEQFF
-	TRBV12-3/TRBV12-4	TRBJ1-2	many	17	TGTGCCAGCAGTATCGAGGCCACAGCAGGAAAGACCTATGGCTACACCTTC	CASSIEATAGKTYGYTF
-	TRBV11-2	TRBJ2-1	few	15	TGTGCCAGCAGCTTAGATCGGGGGATTTCCAATGAGCAGTTCTTC	CASSLDRGISNEQFF
-	TRBV5-1	TRBJ2-1	few	15	TGCGCCAGCCGCCCGGGAGCGGGCTCCTACAATGAGCAGTTCTTC	CASRPGAGSYNEQFF
TRBD2	TRBV15	TRBJ2-3	many	17	TGTGCCACCAGCAGAGAAAAATGGCGGGAGGGCCTTAATACGCAGTATTTT	CATSREKWREGLNTQYF
-	TRBV15	TRBJ1-2	many	17	TGTGCCACCAGCAGTCCACTAAGGTGTGGAAAGACCTATGGCTACACCTTC	CATSSPLRCGKTYGYTF
TRBD2	TRBV14	TRBJ2-2	many	15	TGTGCCAGCAGCCCCGCGGGGGGGATGGACGGGGAGCTGTTTTTT	CASSPAGGMDGELFF
-	TRBV21-1	TRBJ2-3	-	17	TGTGCCGGCAGTTACAGGTTAGCTACAGTCATGCAAGATACGCAGTATTTT	CAGSYRLATVMQDTQYF
-	TRBV20-1	TRBJ1-5	many	14	TGCAGTGCTAGAGGGGCTATCGGCAATCAGCCCCAGCATTTT	CSARGAIGNQPQHF
TRBD2	TRBV7-9	TRBJ2-5	many	15	TGTGCCAGCAGCTTAGAACTAGCGGGAGAAGAGACCCAGTACTTC	CASSLELAGEETQYF
-	TRBV28	TRBJ1-2	many	15	TGTGCCAGCAGTTTGAGCAAGGGAGTCGACTATGGCTACACCTTC	CASSLSKGVDYGYTF
-	TRBV29-1	TRBJ2-3	many	10	TGCAGCGTTCACAGGGATACGCAGTATTTT	CSVHRDTQYF
-	TRBV3-1	TRBJ2-2	many	18	TGTGCCAGCAGCCGAATCCGTCCCATTTCAGGCTTGACCGGGGAGCTGTTTTTT	CASSRIRPISGLTGELFF
TRBD1	TRBV6-2/TRBV6-3	TRBJ2-6	many	20	TGTGCCAGCAGTTACGGCGGCGAGGACAGGGGCAGCTCTGGGGCCAACGTCCTGACTTTC	CASSYGGEDRGSSGANVLTF